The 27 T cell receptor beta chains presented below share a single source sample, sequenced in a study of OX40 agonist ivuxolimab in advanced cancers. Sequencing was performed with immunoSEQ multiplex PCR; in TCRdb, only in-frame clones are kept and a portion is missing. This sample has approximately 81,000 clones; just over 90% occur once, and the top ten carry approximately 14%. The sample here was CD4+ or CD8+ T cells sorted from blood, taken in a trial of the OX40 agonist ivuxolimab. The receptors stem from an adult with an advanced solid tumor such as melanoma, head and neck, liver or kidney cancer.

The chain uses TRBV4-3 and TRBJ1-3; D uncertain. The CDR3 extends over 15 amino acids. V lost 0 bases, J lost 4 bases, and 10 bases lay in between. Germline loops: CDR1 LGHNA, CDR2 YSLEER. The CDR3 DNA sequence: TGCGCCAGCAGCCAAGACAGGAGAAAGGGAAACACCATATATTTT. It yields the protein CASSQDRRKGNTIYF.

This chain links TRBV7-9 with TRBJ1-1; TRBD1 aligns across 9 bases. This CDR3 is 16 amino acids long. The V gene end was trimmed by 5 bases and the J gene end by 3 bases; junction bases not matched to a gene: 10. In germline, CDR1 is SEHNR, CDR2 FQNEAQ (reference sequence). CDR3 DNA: TGTGCCAGCAGCCCAATGGACAGGGGCTGGGACACTGAAGCTTTCTTT. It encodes CASSPMDRGWDTEAFF.

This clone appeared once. DNA for the CDR3: TGCGCCAGCAGCCAATCGACAGGCTATCAGCCCCAGCATTTT. Translated: CASSQSTGYQPQHF. The genes are TRBV4-1 and TRBJ1-5, with a tentative D call TRBD1 (6 bases). V was trimmed by 2 bases and J by 5 bases, leaving 10 bases between them. CDR3 length: 14 amino acids. Germline V lookup: CDR1 MGHRA, CDR2 YSYEKL.

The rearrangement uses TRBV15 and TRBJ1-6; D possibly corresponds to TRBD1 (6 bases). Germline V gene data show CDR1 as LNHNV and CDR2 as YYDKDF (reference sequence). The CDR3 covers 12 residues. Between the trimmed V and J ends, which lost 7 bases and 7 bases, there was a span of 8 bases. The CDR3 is CATNRENSPLHF. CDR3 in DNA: TGTGCCACCAACAGGGAAAATTCACCCCTCCACTTT.

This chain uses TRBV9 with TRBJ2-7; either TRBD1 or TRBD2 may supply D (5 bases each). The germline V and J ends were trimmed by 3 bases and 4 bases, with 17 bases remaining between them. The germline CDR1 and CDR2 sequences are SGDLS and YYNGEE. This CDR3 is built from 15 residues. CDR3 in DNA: TGTGCCAGCAGCGGCTTAAGAGAGGGGATTTACGAGCAGTACTTC. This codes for CASSGLREGIYEQYF.

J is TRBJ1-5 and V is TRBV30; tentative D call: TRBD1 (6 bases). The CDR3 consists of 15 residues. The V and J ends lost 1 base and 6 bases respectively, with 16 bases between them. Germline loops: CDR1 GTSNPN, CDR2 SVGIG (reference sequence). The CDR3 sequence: CAWSAGTPFGQPQHF. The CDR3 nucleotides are TGTGCCTGGAGTGCCGGGACACCCTTCGGTCAGCCCCAGCATTTT.

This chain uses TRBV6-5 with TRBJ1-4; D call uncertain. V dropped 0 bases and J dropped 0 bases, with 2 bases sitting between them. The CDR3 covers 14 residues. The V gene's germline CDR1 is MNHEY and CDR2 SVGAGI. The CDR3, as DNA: TGTGCCAGCAGTTACTCGGCAACTAATGAAAAACTGTTTTTT. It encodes CASSYSATNEKLFF.

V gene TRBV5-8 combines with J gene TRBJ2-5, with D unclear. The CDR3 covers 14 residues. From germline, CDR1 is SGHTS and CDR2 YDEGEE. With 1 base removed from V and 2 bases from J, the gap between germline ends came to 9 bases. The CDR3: CASSLRLGQETQYF. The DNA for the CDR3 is TGTGCCAGCAGCTTGCGGCTAGGGCAAGAGACCCAGTACTTC.

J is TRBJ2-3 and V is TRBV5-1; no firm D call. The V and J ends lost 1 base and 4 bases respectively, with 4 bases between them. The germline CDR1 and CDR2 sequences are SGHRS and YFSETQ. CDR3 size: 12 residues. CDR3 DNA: TGCGCCAGCAGCTTGAATCCAGATACGCAGTATTTT. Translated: CASSLNPDTQYF.

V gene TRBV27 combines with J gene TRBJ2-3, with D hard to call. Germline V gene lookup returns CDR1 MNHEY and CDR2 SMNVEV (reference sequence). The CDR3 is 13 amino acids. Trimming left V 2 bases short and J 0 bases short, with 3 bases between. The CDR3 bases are TGTGCCAGCAGTTTAGGAAGCACAGATACGCAGTATTTT. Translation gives CASSLGSTDTQYF.

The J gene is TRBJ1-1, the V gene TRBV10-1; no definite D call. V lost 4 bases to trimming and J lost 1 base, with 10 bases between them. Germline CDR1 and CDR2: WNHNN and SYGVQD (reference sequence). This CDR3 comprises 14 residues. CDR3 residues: CASSAWTGNTEAFF. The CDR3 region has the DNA TGCGCCAGCAGTGCCTGGACCGGGAACACTGAAGCTTTCTTT.

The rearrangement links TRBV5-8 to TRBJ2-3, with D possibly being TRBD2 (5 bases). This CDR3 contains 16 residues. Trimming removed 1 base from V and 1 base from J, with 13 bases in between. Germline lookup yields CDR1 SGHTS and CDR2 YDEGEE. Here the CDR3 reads CASSLLVRRGTDTQYF. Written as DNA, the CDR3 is TGTGCCAGCAGCTTGTTAGTCCGGCGGGGCACAGATACGCAGTATTTT.

In DNA form, the CDR3 reads TGTGCCAGCAGCCGGTCACAGGGTCGGACTGAAGCTTTCTTT. It encodes CASSRSQGRTEAFF. The V and J genes are TRBV7-9 and TRBJ1-1; tentatively, D is TRBD1 (6 bases). Germline V gives CDR1 SEHNR, CDR2 FQNEAQ (reference sequence). The CDR3 contains 14 residues. V dropped 5 bases and J dropped 5 bases, with 15 bases sitting between them.

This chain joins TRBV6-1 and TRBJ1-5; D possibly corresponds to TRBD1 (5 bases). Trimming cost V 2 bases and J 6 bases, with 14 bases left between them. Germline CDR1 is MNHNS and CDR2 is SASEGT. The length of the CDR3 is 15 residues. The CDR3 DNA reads TGTGCCAGCAGTGAAATGGGACGGTGGATTCAGCCCCAGCATTTT. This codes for CASSEMGRWIQPQHF.

The CDR3 reads CASSEYPYKQAGQLEAFF. The DNA of the CDR3 is TGTGCCAGCAGTGAATACCCGTACAAACAGGCGGGACAGCTTGAAGCTTTCTTT. The rearrangement joins TRBV25-1 to TRBJ1-1, with TRBD1 matching 7 bases. In germline, CDR1 is MGHDK, CDR2 SYGVNS. This CDR3 is 18 amino acids long. The trim removed 0 bases at V and 7 bases at J, leaving 17 bases unmatched.

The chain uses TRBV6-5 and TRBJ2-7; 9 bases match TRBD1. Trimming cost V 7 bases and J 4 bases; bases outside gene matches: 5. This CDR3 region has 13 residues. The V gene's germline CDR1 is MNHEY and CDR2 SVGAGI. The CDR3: CASTSTGGYEQYF. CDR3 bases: TGTGCCAGCACCTCGACAGGGGGGTACGAGCAGTACTTC.

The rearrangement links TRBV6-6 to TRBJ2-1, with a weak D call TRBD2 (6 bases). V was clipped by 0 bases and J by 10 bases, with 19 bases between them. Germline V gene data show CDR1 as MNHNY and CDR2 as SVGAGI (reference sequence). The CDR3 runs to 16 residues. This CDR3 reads CASSYSMASALQEQFF. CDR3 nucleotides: TGTGCCAGCAGTTACTCGATGGCTAGCGCACTACAAGAGCAGTTCTTC.

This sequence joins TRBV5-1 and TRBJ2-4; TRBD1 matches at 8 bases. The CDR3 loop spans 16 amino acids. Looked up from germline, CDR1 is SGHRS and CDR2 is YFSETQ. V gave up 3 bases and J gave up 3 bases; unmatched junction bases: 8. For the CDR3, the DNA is TGCGCCAGCAGCTCTAAGACAGGGGAGGTCAAAAACATTCAGTACTTC. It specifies CASSSKTGEVKNIQYF.

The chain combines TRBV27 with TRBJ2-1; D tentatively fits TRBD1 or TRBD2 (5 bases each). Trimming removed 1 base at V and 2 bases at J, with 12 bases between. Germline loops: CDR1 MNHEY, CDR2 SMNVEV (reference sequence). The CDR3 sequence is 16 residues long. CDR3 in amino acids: CASSLWDETPYNEQFF. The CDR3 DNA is TGTGCCAGCAGTTTATGGGACGAGACCCCCTACAATGAGCAGTTCTTC.

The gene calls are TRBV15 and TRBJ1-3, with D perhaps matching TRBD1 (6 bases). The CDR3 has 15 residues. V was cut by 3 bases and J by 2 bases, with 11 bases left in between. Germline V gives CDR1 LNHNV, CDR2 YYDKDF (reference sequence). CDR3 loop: CATSSLTGPGNTIYF. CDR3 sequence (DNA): TGTGCCACCAGCAGTCTGACAGGACCTGGAAACACCATATATTTT.

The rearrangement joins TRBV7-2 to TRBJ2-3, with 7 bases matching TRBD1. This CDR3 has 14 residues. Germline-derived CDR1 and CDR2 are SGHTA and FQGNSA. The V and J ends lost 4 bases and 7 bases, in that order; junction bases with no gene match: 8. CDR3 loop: CASSWWDSGYTQYF. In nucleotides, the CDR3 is TGTGCCAGCAGCTGGTGGGACAGTGGGTATACGCAGTATTTT.

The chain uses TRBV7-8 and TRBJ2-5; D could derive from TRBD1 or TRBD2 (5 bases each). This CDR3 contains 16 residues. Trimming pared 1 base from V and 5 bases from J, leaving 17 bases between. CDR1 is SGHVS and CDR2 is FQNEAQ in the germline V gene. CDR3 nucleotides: TGTGCCAGCAGCTTAGTTATTGGGGGTACCGGCGAGACCCAGTACTTC. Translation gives CASSLVIGGTGETQYF.

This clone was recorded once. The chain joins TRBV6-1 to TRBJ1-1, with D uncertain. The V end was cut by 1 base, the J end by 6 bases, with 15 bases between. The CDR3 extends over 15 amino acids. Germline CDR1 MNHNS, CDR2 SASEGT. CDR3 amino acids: CASSEVSYFRAEAFF. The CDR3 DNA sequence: TGTGCCAGCAGTGAAGTCTCATATTTTAGGGCTGAAGCTTTCTTT.

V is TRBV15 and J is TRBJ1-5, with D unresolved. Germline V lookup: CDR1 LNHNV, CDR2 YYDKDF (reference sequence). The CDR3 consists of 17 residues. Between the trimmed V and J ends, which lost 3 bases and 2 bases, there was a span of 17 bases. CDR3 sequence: CATSSRGSSTGNQPQHF. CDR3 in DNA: TGTGCCACCAGCAGTCGAGGGTCCTCTACAGGCAATCAGCCCCAGCATTTT.

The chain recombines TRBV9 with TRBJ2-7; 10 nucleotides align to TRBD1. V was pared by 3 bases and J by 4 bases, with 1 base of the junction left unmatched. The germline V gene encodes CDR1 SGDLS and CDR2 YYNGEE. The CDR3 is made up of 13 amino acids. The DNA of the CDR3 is TGTGCCAGCAGCGGACAGGGGGCATACGAGCAGTACTTC. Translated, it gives CASSGQGAYEQYF.

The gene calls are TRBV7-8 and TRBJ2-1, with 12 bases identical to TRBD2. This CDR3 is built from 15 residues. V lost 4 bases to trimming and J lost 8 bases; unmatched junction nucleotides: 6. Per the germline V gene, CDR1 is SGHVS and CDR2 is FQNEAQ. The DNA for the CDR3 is TGTGCCAGCAGCTCCCCCGGGACTAGCGGGTATGAGCAGTTCTTC. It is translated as CASSSPGTSGYEQFF.

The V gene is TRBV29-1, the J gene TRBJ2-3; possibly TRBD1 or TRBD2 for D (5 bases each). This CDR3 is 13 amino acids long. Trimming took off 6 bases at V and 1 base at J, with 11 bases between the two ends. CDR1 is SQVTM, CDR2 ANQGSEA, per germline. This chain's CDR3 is CSVPGDGTDTQYF. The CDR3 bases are TGCAGCGTCCCCGGGGACGGCACAGATACGCAGTATTTT.